The 25 T cell receptor beta chains below come from one sample, sequenced in a study of T cell changes during pregnancy in multiple sclerosis (dated by TCRdb to about 2019). The method was the immunoSEQ multiplex PCR assay. Entries here come from immuneACCESS through TCRdb and include only in-frame sequences with V and J called. Some clones fail to appear in such tables; in the studies checked, an unresolved V gene covers under half of the shortfall, and the cause of the remainder is unknown. This sample comprises about 50,000 clones, approximately 92% of them detected only once. Just under 0.75% of the sample belongs to the ten largest clones. The material sequenced was CD4+ T cells from peripheral blood mononuclear cells, taken in the third trimester of pregnancy. The receptors originated from a female donor with multiple sclerosis, enrolled in a pregnancy study.

The V and J genes are TRBV5-6 and TRBJ1-5, with 9 bases that match TRBD1. Trimming removed 1 base from V and 9 bases from J; junction bases left unmatched: 8. This CDR3 is 15 amino acids long. The germline CDR1 and CDR2 sequences are SGHDT and YYEEEE. The CDR3 region has the DNA TGTGCCAGCAGCTTGTTGGGACAGGGACTTCCGCCCCAGCATTTT. Protein sequence: CASSLLGQGLPPQHF.

This rearrangement joins TRBV30 to TRBJ1-5; TRBD1 aligns across 9 bases. The CDR3 totals 14 residues. V shed 2 bases, J shed 4 bases, and the junction held 3 bases outside the gene matches. The germline gives CDR1 GTSNPN, CDR2 SVGIG (reference sequence). The CDR3, as DNA: TGTGCCTGGAGTTGGACAGGGGTAAATCAGCCCCAGCATTTT. Translation gives CAWSWTGVNQPQHF.

This rearrangement joins TRBV27 to TRBJ1-1, with D perhaps TRBD1 (5 bases). Per germline, CDR1 MNHEY and CDR2 SMNVEV (reference sequence). V gave up 3 bases and J gave up 6 bases, with 11 bases separating them. The CDR3 consists of 13 residues. The CDR3 DNA reads as TGTGCCAGCAGTTTGAATAGGGGATCTGAAGCTTTCTTT. This encodes CASSLNRGSEAFF.

The chain uses TRBV5-4 and TRBJ2-3; tentative D call: TRBD2 (5 bases). Trimming removed 4 bases at V and 6 bases at J, with 15 bases between. This CDR3 region has 14 residues. From germline, CDR1 is SGHNT and CDR2 YYREEE (reference sequence). CDR3 sequence (DNA): TGTGCCAGCAGCCCTGGACTTAGCAGCGATACGCAGTATTTT. It specifies CASSPGLSSDTQYF.

The rearrangement joins TRBV5-6 to TRBJ1-4, with D possibly TRBD1 on 5 matching bases. The germline CDR1 and CDR2 sequences are SGHDT and YYEEEE. CDR3 length: 14 amino acids. Trimming left V 4 bases short and J 10 bases short, with 17 bases between. The CDR3 DNA is TGTGCCAGCAGCCCTGCCGCCTGGGGGGGAAAACTGTTTTTT. Its translation: CASSPAAWGGKLFF.

This sequence joins TRBV30 and TRBJ2-7, with 8 bases lining up with TRBD2. Germline V gene data show CDR1 as GTSNPN and CDR2 as SVGIG (reference sequence). This CDR3 spans 14 amino acids. The V segment lost 4 bases and the J segment 3 bases; nucleotides outside the gene matches: 8. In DNA form, the CDR3 reads TGTGCCTGGAATCGGGGGGGAAAGGGCTACGAGCAGTACTTC. Translation gives CAWNRGGKGYEQYF.

The rearrangement links TRBV6-1 to TRBJ2-7, with D perhaps matching TRBD1 (6 bases). CDR1 is MNHNS, CDR2 SASEGT, per germline. Trimming removed 8 bases at V and 5 bases at J, with 22 bases between. The CDR3 contains 15 residues. The chain's CDR3 is CASFVWGRGSHEQYF. The DNA of the CDR3 is TGTGCCAGCTTTGTTTGGGGCAGGGGTTCCCACGAGCAGTACTTC.

The chain joins TRBV9 to TRBJ1-6; a possible D gene is TRBD1 (6 bases). The CDR3 totals 15 residues. Trimming took 2 bases from V and 6 from J, leaving 12 bases between them. Germline V gene data show CDR1 as SGDLS and CDR2 as YYNGEE. CDR3 in amino acids: CASSVADRPNSPLHF. In DNA form, the CDR3 reads TGTGCCAGCAGCGTTGCCGACAGGCCTAATTCACCCCTCCACTTT.

The gene calls are TRBV30 and TRBJ2-7; 10 bases map to TRBD2. Per germline, CDR1 GTSNPN and CDR2 SVGIG (reference sequence). This CDR3 contains 14 residues. With V trimmed by 4 bases and J by 0 bases, 3 bases remained unmatched. CDR3 sequence reads: CAWKLAGISYEQYF. The CDR3 region has the DNA TGTGCCTGGAAACTAGCGGGGATCTCCTACGAGCAGTACTTC.

This sequence joins TRBV18 and TRBJ2-3; 7 positions agree with TRBD2. CDR3 size: 15 residues. J gave up 0 bases and V 3 bases, and 3 bases lay outside the gene matches. The germline V gene encodes CDR1 KGHSH and CDR2 LQKENI. CDR3 amino acids: CASSPAGVSTDTQYF. The CDR3 DNA follows: TGTGCCAGCTCACCCGCGGGGGTTAGCACAGATACGCAGTATTTT. Based on the CDR3 plus reference TRBV18 and TRBJ2-3, the full variable domain is NAGVMQNPRHLVRRRGQEARLRCSPMKGHSHVYWYRQLPEEGLKFMVYLQKENIIDESGMPKERFSAEFPKEGPSILRIQQVVRGDSAAYFCASSPAGVSTDTQYFGPGTRLTVL.

V is TRBV6-5 and J is TRBJ1-6, with 11 nucleotides matching TRBD1. Germline lookup yields CDR1 MNHEY and CDR2 SVGAGI. Trimming removed 6 bases from V and 7 bases from J; junction bases left unmatched: 5. The CDR3 totals 15 residues. The CDR3 sequence: CASRPRDRGNSPLHF. CDR3 DNA sequence: TGTGCCAGCAGACCCCGGGACAGGGGGAATTCACCCCTCCACTTT.

The chain recombines TRBV2 with TRBJ2-2, with 9 bases matching TRBD2. This CDR3 region has 17 residues. Looked up from germline, CDR1 is SNHLY and CDR2 is FYNNEI. The trim removed 4 bases at V and 5 bases at J, leaving 11 bases unmatched. The CDR3 DNA reads TGTGCCAGCAGTGCCGTGGGGGCGGGGGGGCCGACCGGGGAGCTGTTTTTT. Translated, it gives CASSAVGAGGPTGELFF.

V is TRBV7-9 and J is TRBJ2-1; 7 bases match TRBD1. Germline CDR1 SEHNR, CDR2 FQNEAQ (reference sequence). This CDR3 region has 13 residues. V was clipped by 3 bases and J by 8 bases; unmatched bases: 4. The CDR3 loop reads CASSFRTGDEQFF. Here the CDR3 DNA reads TGTGCCAGCAGCTTCCGAACAGGGGATGAGCAGTTCTTC. Full variable domain (remainder filled in from reference TRBV7-9 and TRBJ2-1): DTGVSQNPRHKITKRGQNVTFRCDPISEHNRLYWYRQTLGQGPEFLTYFQNEAQLEKSRLLSDRFSAERPKGSFSTLEIQRTEQGDSAMYLCASSFRTGDEQFFGPGTRLTVL.

The chain couples TRBV7-2 to TRBJ2-4; TRBD2 might be the D (5 bases). V lost 4 bases, J lost 5 bases, and 9 bases lay in between. The CDR3 has 13 residues. Germline V gene lookup returns CDR1 SGHTA and CDR2 FQGNSA. The CDR3 sequence: CASSYRGQNIQYF. The CDR3 region has the DNA TGTGCCAGCAGCTACCGGGGTCAAAACATTCAGTACTTC. The full variable domain, rest sourced from reference TRBV7-2 and TRBJ2-4, is GAGVSQSPSNKVTEKGKDVELRCDPISGHTALYWYRQSLGQGLEFLIYFQGNSAPDKSGLPSDRFSAERTGGSVSTLTIQRTQQEDSAVYLCASSYRGQNIQYFGAGTRLSVL.

The rearrangement uses TRBV18 and TRBJ2-1, with 8 bases identical to TRBD2. Per germline, CDR1 KGHSH and CDR2 LQKENI. This CDR3 spans 15 amino acids. V lost 5 bases and J lost 2; bases outside the gene matches: 5. CDR3 sequence (DNA): TGTGCCAGCTCAACCACGGGGGGGCCCTACAATGAGCAGTTCTTC. Protein product: CASSTTGGPYNEQFF. The full variable domain, its missing parts supplied by reference TRBV18 and TRBJ2-1, is NAGVMQNPRHLVRRRGQEARLRCSPMKGHSHVYWYRQLPEEGLKFMVYLQKENIIDESGMPKERFSAEFPKEGPSILRIQQVVRGDSAAYFCASSTTGGPYNEQFFGPGTRLTVL.

J is TRBJ1-2 and V is TRBV29-1, with no clear D. Per germline, CDR1 SQVTM and CDR2 ANQGSEA. The CDR3 spans 11 residues. With 1 base removed from V and 7 bases from J, the gap between germline ends came to 7 bases. CDR3 region: CSVEGPIGYTF. The CDR3 coding sequence is TGCAGCGTTGAAGGTCCTATTGGCTACACCTTC.

This chain joins TRBV4-3 and TRBJ1-1, with no clear D. V lost 0 bases and J lost 0, with 11 bases in between. Germline assignment: CDR1 LGHNA and CDR2 YSLEER. The CDR3 contains 16 residues. CDR3 amino acids: CASSQDLATLNTEAFF. The DNA for the CDR3 is TGCGCCAGCAGCCAAGATCTGGCCACCTTGAACACTGAAGCTTTCTTT.

The chain carries TRBV5-6 and TRBJ1-2; D is unclear. CDR3 size: 16 residues. Germline CDR1 reads SGHDT; CDR2 reads YYEEEE. V gave up 1 base and J gave up 5 bases, with 18 bases separating them. CDR3 nucleotide sequence: TGTGCCAGCAGCTTGAAGGGAGGCTTCCGAATATATGGCTACACCTTC. Its protein product is CASSLKGGFRIYGYTF.

The chain uses TRBV30 and TRBJ2-1, with 7 nucleotides matching TRBD2. The junction had 7 bases not matched to a gene; V was cut back by 0 bases and J by 2 bases. This CDR3 is 16 amino acids long. In germline, CDR1 is GTSNPN, CDR2 SVGIG (reference sequence). CDR3 coding DNA: TGTGCCTGGAGTGTATTGCTAGCGGATACCTACAATGAGCAGTTCTTC. Residues: CAWSVLLADTYNEQFF.

V is TRBV11-2 and J is TRBJ2-1; the match to TRBD2 covers 12 bases. V was clipped by 3 bases and J by 2 bases; unmatched bases: 2. The CDR3 spans 16 residues. Germline V gene lookup returns CDR1 SGHAT and CDR2 FQNNGV. This chain's CDR3 is CASSFPSGGAYNEQFF. The CDR3 coding sequence is TGTGCCAGCAGCTTCCCTAGCGGGGGGGCCTACAATGAGCAGTTCTTC.

This sequence joins TRBV13 and TRBJ2-2, with 7 positions matching TRBD1. Trimming at V came to 3 bases and at J to 4 bases, leaving 11 bases not matched to a gene. CDR1 is PRHDT and CDR2 is FYEKMQ in the germline V gene (reference sequence). This CDR3 has 17 residues. The CDR3 nucleotides read TGTGCCAGCAGCTTGCGGAGACAGGGAAGGGGCACCGGGGAGCTGTTTTTT. Amino acid sequence: CASSLRRQGRGTGELFF.

This clone was recorded once. V gene TRBV25-1 combines with J gene TRBJ2-1, with TRBD2 matching over 7 bases. Per germline, CDR1 MGHDK and CDR2 SYGVNS. V dropped 10 bases and J dropped 7; count of bases not matched to a gene: 7. The CDR3 extends over 12 amino acids. The CDR3 sequence is CATRLAGNEQFF. The CDR3 nucleotides are TGTGCCACCAGACTAGCTGGTAATGAGCAGTTCTTC.

This clone came up a few times. The V call is TRBV7-3, the J call TRBJ2-7; TRBD1 matches at 7 bases. This CDR3 has 15 amino acids. Germline trimming cut 2 bases from V and 2 bases from J; bases unmatched to any gene: 6. Looked up from germline, CDR1 is SGHTA and CDR2 is FQGTGA. DNA for the CDR3: TGTGCCAGCAGCTTAGCCCCCGGGACAGCCTACGAGCAGTACTTC. Amino acids: CASSLAPGTAYEQYF.

CDR3 amino acids: CASSRTGVNTIYF. CDR3 DNA sequence: TGTGCCAGCAGTCGGACTGGGGTAAACACCATATATTTT. The genes are TRBV7-2 and TRBJ1-3; D gene uncertain. V was clipped by 6 bases and J by 6 bases, with 12 bases between them. Per the germline V gene, CDR1 is SGHTA and CDR2 is FQGNSA. This CDR3 region has 13 residues.

This rearrangement joins TRBV4-1 to TRBJ1-2, with D possibly being TRBD1 (5 bases). CDR3 length equals 18 residues. From germline, CDR1 is MGHRA and CDR2 YSYEKL. The germline V and J ends were trimmed by 2 bases and 8 bases, with 27 bases remaining between them. In DNA, the CDR3 is TGCGCCAGCAGCCAAAGTCCCCACCTAATGACAGTTAATATGGGCTACACCTTC. Its translation is CASSQSPHLMTVNMGYTF.